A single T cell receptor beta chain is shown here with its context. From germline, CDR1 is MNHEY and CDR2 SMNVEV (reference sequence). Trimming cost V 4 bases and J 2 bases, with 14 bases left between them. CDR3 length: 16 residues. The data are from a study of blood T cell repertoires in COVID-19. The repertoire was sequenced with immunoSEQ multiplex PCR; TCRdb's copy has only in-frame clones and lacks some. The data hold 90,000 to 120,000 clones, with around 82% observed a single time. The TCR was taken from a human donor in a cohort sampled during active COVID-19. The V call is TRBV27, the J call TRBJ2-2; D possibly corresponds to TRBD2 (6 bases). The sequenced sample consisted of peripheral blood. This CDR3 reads CASSSMGRGNTGELFF. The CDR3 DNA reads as TGTGCCAGCAGTTCAATGGGGCGGGGTAACACCGGGGAGCTGTTTTTT.